This T cell receptor beta chain was obtained from a study of blood T cell repertoires in COVID-19 (dated by TCRdb to the early 2020s). Regarding the research as a whole: Samples from collaborators originated in the United States, Italy and Spain and spanned both the acute and convalescent phases of COVID-19. The prospective study material was composed of cDNA or gDNA derived from T cells, B-cell-depleted T cells, or PBMCs. Subjects who had been exposed to COVID-19, were actively infected with it, or had recovered from it provided the deeply sampled blood TCRbeta repertoires that made up the dataset. The repertoires were made available in a free public database intended to serve as a resource for research on the immune response to SARS-CoV-2. The samples were drawn from the first 160 participants of the ongoing ImmuneRACE study and from over a thousand subjects provided by 6 global collaborators. Sample metadata almost always included a de-identified subject ID, COVID-19 status, age in years and sex. Where available, HLA class I and class II types were obtained from metadata supplied by the sample provider rather than from assay-based typing. Findings and caveats that apply to the study as a whole: Clinical and demographic metadata were provided uncurated, with the amount varying by source and participant.

About this clone itself: Its antigen is unknown. Per-base qualities were not stored, and no clone one base away is much larger.

Enrolling through a virtual design, the prospective study's participants ranged in age from roughly 18 to 90 years and lived across more than 20 United States geographic areas. In the prospective study, cohorts were assigned on the basis of participant-reported clinical history obtained from a screening survey and a study questionnaire. Mobile phlebotomists in the prospective study collected whole blood, serum and a nasopharyngeal or oropharyngeal swab from every participant. Over a roughly two-month period, participants in the prospective study had the option of providing additional blood draws and questionnaires. Before DNA extraction, prospective study blood samples were shipped either frozen or at room temperature. TCRbeta CDR3 regions were amplified from genomic DNA by means of the immunoSEQ Assay, a bias-controlled multiplex PCR. For the original study's pipeline: The number of nucleated cells in each sample was estimated from the amplification of reference gene primers within the assay. To quantify the absolute abundance of each unique TCRbeta CDR3 rearrangement, sequence reads were collapsed and filtered. For each sample, productive Simpson clonality was calculated by taking the square root of Simpson's diversity index across productive rearrangements. The clones in this table, taken by TCRdb from immuneACCESS, are in-frame only. Not every clone is retained; where verified, under half of the shortfall comes from an unresolved V gene, and the cause of the rest is unknown. The DNA gave D and trimming, while V, J and clone size come from that table. The sample table shows roughly 250,000 clones, and approximately 91% are seen once. The ten largest make up about 2.1% of the sample.

According to the germline V gene, CDR1 reads MNHEY and CDR2 reads SVGAGI. V drops 5 bases and J drops 2 bases, leaving 13 bases in between. From its cysteine to its phenylalanine, the CDR3 spans 15 amino acids. Only the CDR3 portion is preserved as DNA: 45 bases, with reading frame beginning at the first base. The receptor's source is a woman aged 40 to 49 with acute COVID-19. Sequencing was performed on PBMCs or T cells enriched from blood (not recorded which). The rearrangement combines TRBV6-5 with TRBJ1-5; the D gene is perhaps TRBD1, on 5 matching bases. The CDR3 in this case is CASSPGLWGNQPQHF. Here is the DNA: TGTGCCAGCAGTCCGGGACTCTGGGGCAATCAGCCCCAGCATTTT.